This T cell receptor beta chain came from a study of vaccination and CD4 T cells after COVID-19. Across the study: Convalescent persons amounted to six males plus four females, two of whom were Hispanic. Study-wide points: The median count of SARS-CoV-2-reactive clonotypes rose from about 20 to 38, not significantly.

Sequencing of the DNA from cultured CD4+ T cells was carried out with the Oncomine TCR Beta short-read assay. Investigators isolated genomic DNA from cultured CD4+ T cells. TCRdb re-derived calls from the PCR reads in MiXCR, one entry per CDR3 protein. The sample contains some 11,000 distinct CDR3 sequences, about a third of which appear only once. This clonotype was seen a few times. Antigen unknown. The treatment denotes: approximately 9-day PBMC culture with coronavirus spike peptide pools or control peptides (ViraFEST assay). Germline trimming cut 4 bases from V and 4 bases from J; bases unmatched to any gene: 7. This CDR3 has 16 amino acids. CDR1 is SGHVS and CDR2 is FQNEAQ in the germline V gene.

The sequence came from a human donor who had recovered from COVID-19. Sample: CD4+ T cells from blood, cultured in vitro. The V call is TRBV7-8, the J call TRBJ2-7, with 13 nucleotides matching TRBD2. CDR3 sequence reads: CASSSRTSGRSYEQYF. The CDR3 bases are TGTGCCAGCAGCTCGAGGACTAGCGGGAGATCTTACGAGCAGTACTTC.